This T cell receptor (beta chain) was sequenced for a study of blood T cells in healthy people across ages. The study, taken as a whole, reports: When one million T cells were used, diversity estimates were thought to be underestimates. It was found that TCR beta diversity correlated strongly with the percentage of naive T cells.

Concerning this clonotype itself: Its antigen remains unidentified.

The use of a sample-barcoded 5' primer and a J-beta primer mix characterized a second PCR of about 7 to 12 cycles. TCRdb processed the 5' RACE reads anew with MiXCR; each CDR3 protein has one entry. The data contain over a million distinct CDR3 sequences, around 27% of them seen just once; the ten biggest clones take up about 0.72%. The CDR3 runs 14 residues. From germline, CDR1 is PRHDT and CDR2 FYEKMQ (reference sequence). The V end was cut by 1 base, the J end by 7 bases, with 11 bases between. This same sample was also taken into another study, of T cells of mothers and their children. From that study: Both sample barcodes and 2-4 random nucleotides came from the M1S primer of the second PCR.

The TCR was taken from a girl aged 2-9 years in good health. The sample taken for sequencing was blood. The chain joins TRBV13 to TRBJ2-1; D ambiguous. CDR3 loop: CASSLEGRINEQFF. The DNA of the CDR3 is TGTGCCAGCAGCTTAGAAGGCAGGATAAATGAGCAGTTCTTC.